This TCR beta chain was observed in a study of T-cell reconstitution after alpha-beta-depleted transplantation in children. Remarks on this clonotype: Its antigen is still unknown.

The study's findings and limits: Some patients showed high day-60 TCRbeta diversity, which derived from surviving recipient T cells and thymic progenitors. Hyperexpanded clones declined; after one year, newly produced T cells mostly supplied diversity. Alpha-beta T cells about two months after transplant reportedly derived from several hundred expanded graft clones.

The CDR3 consists of 17 residues. V shed 4 bases, J shed 5 bases, and the junction held 14 bases outside the gene matches. Unique molecular identifiers were incorporated when the TCRbeta library was constructed. TCRdb reanalysed the PCR reads using MiXCR and keeps one entry per CDR3 protein. The sample lists about 58,000 distinct CDR3 sequences, 44% occurring once. This receptor was identified in a male patient younger than 18 who had a stem cell transplant for acute lymphoblastic leukemia, so the T cells may come from the graft donor. The chain is built from TRBV12-3 or TRBV12-4 and TRBJ1-5, with 7 positions matching TRBD1. The specimen was PBMCs, mostly from graft donor cells, collected 360 days after TCRalphabeta/CD19-depleted stem cell transplant. In DNA, the CDR3 is TGTGCCAGCAGTTCCATGGCAGGGGGGCTCTCCGATCAGCCCCAGCATTTT. This translates into CASSSMAGGLSDQPQHF.